Included here is one TCR beta chain sequence, with context. Trimming removed 0 bases from V and 4 bases from J, with 13 bases in between. The CDR3 has 15 residues. This record comes from a study of blood T cell repertoires in COVID-19. Study overall: The United States, Italy and Spain provided the acute and convalescent COVID-19 samples. Nucleic acid was either cDNA or gDNA, and it came from T cells, B-cell-depleted T cells, or PBMCs.

Generated by immunoSEQ multiplex PCR, the TCRdb table keeps only in-frame clones and is missing some. The repertoire holds nearly 250,000 clones, approximately 82% seen once, with approximately 1.9% in the top ten. The V gene is TRBV23-1, the J gene TRBJ2-7; D might be TRBD1 (5 bases). TRBV23-1 belongs to the ORF category, with a function that is uncertain. The sample was peripheral blood. This TCR was recovered from a woman aged 80 or older with acute or convalescent COVID-19. CDR3 nucleotides: TGCGCCAGCAGTCAATCGCGCAGGGCCGGGTACGAGCAGTACTTC. Amino acid sequence: CASSQSRRAGYEQYF.